The TCR beta chain described here comes from a study of blood T cell repertoires in COVID-19. About the study: Some COVID-19 samples were acute and others convalescent; all came from the United States, Italy and Spain. PBMCs, B-cell-depleted T cells, or T cells were the source of the cDNA or gDNA that made up the material.

V was pared by 5 bases and J by 4 bases, with 19 bases of the junction left unmatched. Germline V lookup: CDR1 MRHNA, CDR2 SNTAGT. This CDR3 region has 18 residues. As processed by the authors: Reference gene primer amplification gave estimated nucleated cell counts. The method was immunoSEQ multiplex PCR; TCRdb's version includes in-frame clones alone and lacks a portion of them. That table gives V, J and clone size, and the DNA gave D and trimming. This table holds 170,000 or so clones, about 89% found once. This chain joins TRBV6-4 and TRBJ2-7; 8 positions agree with TRBD2. The sample consisted of peripheral blood. The clonotype was recovered from a man between 18 and 29 years old who had recovered from COVID-19. CDR3 bases: TGTGCCAGCAGTCCGATGACTAGCGTACCACCCTTCGGGTACGAGCAGTACTTC. The encoded protein is CASSPMTSVPPFGYEQYF.